This is a list of T cell receptor beta chains from one sample in a study of blood T cell repertoires in COVID-19. Repertoires were generated with immunoSEQ multiplex PCR, while TCRdb's copy carries only in-frame clones and drops some. The table has about 230,000 clones, approximately 88% seen once. The specimen was peripheral blood. These receptors originate from a man aged 40-50 years with acute or convalescent COVID-19. The CDR3 runs from the conserved cysteine through the conserved F or W. The order of the fields is V gene, J gene, CDR3 protein.

>TRBV19|TRBJ2-1
CASIETSGRTYNEQFF
>TRBV9|TRBJ2-7
CASSAGQVSYEQYF
>TRBV7-2|TRBJ1-2
CASSLTGYGYTF
>TRBV5-6|TRBJ2-7
CASRKGLAGFYEQYF
>TRBV19|TRBJ2-4
CASRNSRASGIQYF
>TRBV29-1|TRBJ2-3
CSATSGSGTDTQYF
>TRBV5-4|TRBJ2-5
CASSFGSSETQYF
>TRBV5-1|TRBJ2-3
CASSGIAGVSTDTQYF
>TRBV7-2|TRBJ2-1
CASSAGGVGNEQFF
>TRBV28|TRBJ1-1
CASVSLGVENTEAFF
>TRBV5-6|TRBJ2-3
CASSGPKGADTQYF
>TRBV9|TRBJ2-3
CASSVTLTDTQYF
>TRBV3-1/TRBV3-2|TRBJ2-6
CASSHFFIGGKPGANVLTF
>TRBV30|TRBJ1-1
CAWTPSAGYWSTEAFF
>TRBV19|TRBJ2-3
CASTAGSTDTQYF
>TRBV2|TRBJ2-3
CASSVGLHLSTDTQYF
>TRBV19|TRBJ2-5
CASSIQGPLGETQYF
>TRBV6-5|TRBJ1-4
CASRDTGGDEKLFF
>TRBV15|TRBJ2-7
CATRASGRSEQYF
>TRBV5-1|TRBJ2-7
CASSSGLESQVGEQYF
>TRBV28|TRBJ1-2
CASRDSSNYGYTF
>TRBV9|TRBJ2-1
CASSVGELAGANEQFF
>TRBV7-3|TRBJ2-7
CASSPGQFPYEQYF
>TRBV27|TRBJ1-1
CASAGQGTSGLNTEAFF
>TRBV7-8|TRBJ1-1
CASSLDRPEAFF